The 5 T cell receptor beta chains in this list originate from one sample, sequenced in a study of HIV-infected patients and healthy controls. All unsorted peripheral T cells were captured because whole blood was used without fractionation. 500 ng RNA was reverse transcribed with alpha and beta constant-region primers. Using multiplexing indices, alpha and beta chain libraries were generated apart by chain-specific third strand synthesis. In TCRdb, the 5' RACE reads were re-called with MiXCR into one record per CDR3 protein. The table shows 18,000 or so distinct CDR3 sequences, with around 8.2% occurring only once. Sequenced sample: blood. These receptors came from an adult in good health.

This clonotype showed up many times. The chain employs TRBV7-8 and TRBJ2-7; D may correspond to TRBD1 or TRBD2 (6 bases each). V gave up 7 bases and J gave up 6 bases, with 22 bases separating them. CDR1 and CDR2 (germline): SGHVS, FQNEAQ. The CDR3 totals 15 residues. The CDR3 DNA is TGTGCCAGCAATCACGTGGGGGGCGGGATGCCCGAGCAGTACTTC. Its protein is CASNHVGGGMPEQYF.

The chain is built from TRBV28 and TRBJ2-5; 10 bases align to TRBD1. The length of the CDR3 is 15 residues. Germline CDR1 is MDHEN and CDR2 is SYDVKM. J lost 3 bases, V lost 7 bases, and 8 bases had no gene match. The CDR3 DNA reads TGTGCCAGCACCGTACCCGGGACAGGGGAAGAGACCCAGTACTTC. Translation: CASTVPGTGEETQYF.

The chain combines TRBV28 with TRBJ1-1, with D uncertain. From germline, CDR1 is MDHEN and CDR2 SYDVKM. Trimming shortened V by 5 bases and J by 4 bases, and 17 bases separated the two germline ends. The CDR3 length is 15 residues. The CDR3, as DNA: TGTGCCAGCAGTCCCCGGGCCCTACCCCCCACTGAAGCTTTCTTT. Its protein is CASSPRALPPTEAFF.

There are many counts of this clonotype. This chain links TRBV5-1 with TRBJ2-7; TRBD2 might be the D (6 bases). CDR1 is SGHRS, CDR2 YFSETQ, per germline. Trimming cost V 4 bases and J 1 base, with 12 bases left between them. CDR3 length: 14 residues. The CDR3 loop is CASSLGGSSYEQYF. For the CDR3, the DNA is TGCGCCAGCAGCCTGGGGGGATCGTCCTACGAGCAGTACTTC.

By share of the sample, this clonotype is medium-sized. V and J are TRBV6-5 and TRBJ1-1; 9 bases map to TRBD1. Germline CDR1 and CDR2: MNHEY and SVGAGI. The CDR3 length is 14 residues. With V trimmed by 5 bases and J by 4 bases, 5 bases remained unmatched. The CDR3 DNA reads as TGTGCCAGCAGTGAAGGGACAGGGCCCACTGAAGCTTTCTTT. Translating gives CASSEGTGPTEAFF.